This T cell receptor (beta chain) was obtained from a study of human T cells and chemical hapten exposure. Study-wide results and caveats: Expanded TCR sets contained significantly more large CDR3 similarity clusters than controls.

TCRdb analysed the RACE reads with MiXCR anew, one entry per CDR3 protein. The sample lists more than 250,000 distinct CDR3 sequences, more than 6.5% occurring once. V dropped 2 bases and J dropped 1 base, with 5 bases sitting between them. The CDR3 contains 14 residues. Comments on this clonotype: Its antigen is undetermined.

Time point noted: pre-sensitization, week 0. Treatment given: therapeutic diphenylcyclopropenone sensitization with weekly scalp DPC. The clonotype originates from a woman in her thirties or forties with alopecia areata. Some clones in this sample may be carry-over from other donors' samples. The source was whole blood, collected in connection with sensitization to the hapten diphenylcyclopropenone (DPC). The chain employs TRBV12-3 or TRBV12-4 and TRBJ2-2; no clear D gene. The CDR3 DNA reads TGTGCCAGCAGTTTACCGCAGAACACCGGGGAGCTGTTTTTT. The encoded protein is CASSLPQNTGELFF.